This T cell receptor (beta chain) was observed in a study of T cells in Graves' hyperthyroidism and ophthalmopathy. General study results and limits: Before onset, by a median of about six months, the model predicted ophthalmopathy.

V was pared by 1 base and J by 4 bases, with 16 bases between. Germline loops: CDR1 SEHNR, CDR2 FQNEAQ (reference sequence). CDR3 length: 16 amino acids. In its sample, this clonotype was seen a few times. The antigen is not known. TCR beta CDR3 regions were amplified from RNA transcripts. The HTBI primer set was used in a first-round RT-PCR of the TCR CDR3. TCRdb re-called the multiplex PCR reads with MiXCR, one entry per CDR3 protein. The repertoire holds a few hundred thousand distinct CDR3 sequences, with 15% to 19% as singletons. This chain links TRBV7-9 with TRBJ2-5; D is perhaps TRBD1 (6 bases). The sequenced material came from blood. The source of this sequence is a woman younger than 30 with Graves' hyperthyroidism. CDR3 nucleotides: TGTGCCAGCAGCTTAGAAGGGGGAGAGTCGAGAGAGACCCAGTACTTC. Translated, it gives CASSLEGGESRETQYF.